These 29 T cell receptor beta chains share one sample of origin, sequenced in a study of cytomegalovirus exposure and HLA in healthy donors. A multiplex PCR was run with 60 Vbeta primers and 13 Jbeta primers. Produced via immunoSEQ multiplex PCR; TCRdb's table is partial and in-frame only. Of 130,000 or so clones listed, approximately 10% are singletons. Material: PBMCs. The receptors were gathered from a middle-aged woman in good health and CMV-seropositive.

This clone was detected a few times. The genes are TRBV7-9 and TRBJ1-1; D is possibly TRBD1 (5 bases). V lost 3 bases and J lost 8, with 10 bases in between. The CDR3 runs to 12 residues. In germline, CDR1 is SEHNR, CDR2 FQNEAQ (reference sequence). This chain's CDR3 is CASSFSPGEAFF. In DNA form, the CDR3 reads TGTGCCAGCAGCTTTTCCCCAGGGGAAGCTTTCTTT.

The chain has TRBV29-1 and TRBJ2-1; D possibly corresponds to TRBD2 (6 bases). The germline gives CDR1 SQVTM, CDR2 ANQGSEA. The CDR3 consists of 14 residues. The V end lost 7 bases, the J end lost 2 bases, and 15 bases lay between the germline ends. CDR3 residues: CSGSDGRTYNEQFF. As DNA, the CDR3 is TGCAGCGGTTCGGATGGGAGGACCTACAATGAGCAGTTCTTC.

The CDR3 reads CASSEGTGGQPQHF. CDR3 coding DNA: TGTGCCAGCAGTGAAGGGACTGGAGGGCAGCCCCAGCATTTT. The rearrangement joins TRBV2 to TRBJ1-5; no definite D call. The CDR3 has 14 residues. The V gene's germline CDR1 is SNHLY and CDR2 FYNNEI. V was shortened by 1 base and J by 7 bases, with 11 bases between the two germline ends.

This clone was observed a handful of times. The CDR3 loop reads CASSPFQAGEYNEQFF. The DNA for the CDR3 is TGTGCCAGCAGCCCATTCCAGGCGGGGGAGTACAATGAGCAGTTCTTC. This chain joins TRBV7-6 and TRBJ2-1, with 7 bases lining up with TRBD2. Unmatched junction bases numbered 11, after V lost 5 bases and J lost 4 bases. Germline V lookup: CDR1 SGHVS, CDR2 FNYEAQ. The CDR3 length is 16 residues. Drawing the rest from reference TRBV7-6 and TRBJ2-1, the complete variable domain is GAGVSQSPRYKVTKRGQDVALRCDPISGHVSLYWYRQALGQGPEFLTYFNYEAQQDKSGLPNDRFSAERPEGSISTLTIQRTEQRDSAMYRCASSPFQAGEYNEQFFGPGTRLTVL.

The rearrangement joins TRBV14 to TRBJ2-3; D is perhaps TRBD1 (5 bases). CDR3 length: 17 residues. Germline CDR1 reads SGHDN; CDR2 reads FVKESK. V lost 0 bases and J lost 4, with 17 bases in between. Here the CDR3 DNA reads TGTGCCAGCAGCCAAGATTTTAAGGGCCCGACAGCAGATACGCAGTATTTT. Its translation is CASSQDFKGPTADTQYF.

This chain joins TRBV5-1 and TRBJ2-5; D remains unclear. V was pared by 1 base and J by 3 bases, with 4 bases between. Germline V CDR1 and CDR2: SGHRS, YFSETQ. The CDR3 runs 12 residues. As DNA, the CDR3 is TGCGCCAGCAGCTTGCGGGAAGAGACCCAGTACTTC. Translating gives CASSLREETQYF. The full variable domain, completed using reference TRBV5-1 and TRBJ2-5, is KAGVTQTPRYLIKTRGQQVTLSCSPISGHRSVSWYQQTPGQGLQFLFEYFSETQRNKGNFPGRFSGRQFSNSRSEMNVSTLELGDSALYLCASSLREETQYFGPGTRLLVL.

The genes are TRBV6-1 and TRBJ1-1; D call uncertain. Trimming took off 8 bases at V and 4 bases at J, with 17 bases between the two ends. Germline V gene lookup returns CDR1 MNHNS and CDR2 SASEGT. The CDR3 is 14 amino acids. CDR3 bases: TGTGCCAGCGTCTTTTCAGTTTTTTCCACTGAAGCTTTCTTT. This codes for CASVFSVFSTEAFF.

With respect to this clone: In this CDR3 the conserved last residue, phenylalanine or tryptophan, is missing, so a read error is likely. The chain is built from TRBV4-3 and TRBJ1-2; 7 bases align to TRBD1. Germline CDR1 LGHNA, CDR2 YSLEER. The V and J ends lost 0 bases and 4 bases, in that order; junction bases with no gene match: 8. This CDR3 spans 16 amino acids. The CDR3 sequence: CASSQEAEGGLYGYTV. CDR3 nucleotide sequence: TGCGCCAGCAGCCAAGAAGCTGAAGGGGGCCTCTATGGCTACACCGTC.

The chain is built from TRBV5-4 and TRBJ2-5; 7 bases agree with TRBD2. The CDR3 has 13 residues. Germline CDR1 SGHNT, CDR2 YYREEE (reference sequence). Trimming at V came to 4 bases and at J to 2 bases, leaving 2 bases not matched to a gene. CDR3 sequence (DNA): TGTGCCAGCAGCCCAGCGGGGCAAGAGACCCAGTACTTC. Translated: CASSPAGQETQYF. Combining the CDR3 with reference TRBV5-4 and TRBJ2-5 gives the whole variable domain ETGVTQSPTHLIKTRGQQVTLRCSSQSGHNTVSWYQQALGQGPQFIFQYYREEENGRGNFPPRFSGLQFPNYSSELNVNALELDDSALYLCASSPAGQETQYFGPGTRLLVL.

The chain is built from TRBV9 and TRBJ1-6, with a possible D match to TRBD1 (5 bases). Germline CDR1 reads SGDLS; CDR2 reads YYNGEE. Between the trimmed V and J ends, which lost 2 bases and 7 bases, there was a span of 7 bases. CDR3 size: 13 residues. The CDR3 DNA sequence: TGTGCCAGCAGCGTGGGGGGGAATTCACCCCTCCACTTT. Its protein product is CASSVGGNSPLHF.

The chain has TRBV5-4 and TRBJ2-2; 7 nucleotides line up with TRBD1. The length of the CDR3 is 14 residues. Germline values: CDR1 SGHNT, CDR2 YYREEE (reference sequence). V shed 4 bases and J 5 bases; nucleotides not matched to a gene: 5. The CDR3 DNA reads as TGTGCCAGCAGCCGGGACAGTTCTACCGGGGAGCTGTTTTTT. Encoded protein: CASSRDSSTGELFF. Drawing the rest from reference TRBV5-4 and TRBJ2-2, the complete variable domain is ETGVTQSPTHLIKTRGQQVTLRCSSQSGHNTVSWYQQALGQGPQFIFQYYREEENGRGNFPPRFSGLQFPNYSSELNVNALELDDSALYLCASSRDSSTGELFFGEGSRLTVL.

This clone was counted between two and nine times. The chain joins TRBV7-2 to TRBJ1-6; TRBD1 agrees at 9 bases. The V segment lost 2 bases and the J segment 9 bases; nucleotides outside the gene matches: 14. Germline V lookup: CDR1 SGHTA, CDR2 FQGNSA. The length of the CDR3 is 18 residues. Here the CDR3 DNA reads TGTGCCAGCAGCTTATTGCCCCGACAGGGGGGTTTCGGTTCACCCCTCCACTTT. Amino acids: CASSLLPRQGGFGSPLHF.

This clone was found a few times. The V call is TRBV7-6, the J call TRBJ1-1; D unclear. This CDR3 comprises 14 residues. CDR1 is SGHVS, CDR2 FNYEAQ, per germline. The V gene lost 3 bases and the J gene lost 3 bases, with 11 bases spanning the gap. CDR3 sequence (DNA): TGTGCCAGCAGCTTGGAGCCCGGAGACACTGAAGCTTTCTTT. This translates into CASSLEPGDTEAFF.

This clone was seen a handful of times. The rearrangement links TRBV6-4 to TRBJ1-1; no firm D call. Deletions cut 2 bases from V and 7 bases from J, with 14 bases between. The CDR3 has 14 amino acids. In germline, CDR1 is MRHNA, CDR2 SNTAGT. The CDR3: CASSDGVNSLEAFF. The CDR3 DNA sequence: TGTGCCAGCAGTGACGGAGTAAACTCCCTTGAAGCTTTCTTT.

The chain recombines TRBV10-3 with TRBJ1-2, with TRBD1 identical over 9 bases. Germline values: CDR1 ENHRY, CDR2 SYGVKD. The CDR3 runs 14 residues. The V segment lost 7 bases and the J segment 7 bases; nucleotides outside the gene matches: 10. CDR3 sequence reads: CAINPTGQGRGYTF. CDR3 bases: TGTGCCATCAATCCCACGGGACAGGGACGTGGCTACACCTTC.

This clone has more than one count but fewer than ten. The rearrangement joins TRBV2 to TRBJ1-2; D possibly corresponds to TRBD1 (5 bases). CDR1 and CDR2 from the germline V gene are SNHLY and FYNNEI. The length of the CDR3 is 14 residues. Trimming left V 8 bases short and J 3 bases short, with 16 bases between. CDR3 region: CASSRAGRDYGYTF. CDR3 sequence (DNA): TGTGCCAGCTCGAGGGCAGGGAGGGACTATGGCTACACCTTC.

The chain carries TRBV7-3 and TRBJ2-5; 7 nucleotides line up with TRBD2. CDR1 is SGHTA and CDR2 is FQGTGA in the germline V gene. After removal of 5 bases from V and 5 bases from J, the junction contained 11 bases not matched to a gene. The CDR3 contains 15 residues. CDR3 amino acids: CASSTRAGKGETQYF. In DNA form, the CDR3 reads TGTGCCAGCAGCACCAGAGCGGGGAAGGGGGAGACCCAGTACTTC.

The CDR3 nucleotides read TGTGCCAGCAGCTCCCCGGGACTAGCGGGGGTTCAAGAGACCCAGTACTTC. Amino acids: CASSSPGLAGVQETQYF. The chain recombines TRBV7-2 with TRBJ2-5; 14 positions agree with TRBD2. The trim removed 4 bases at V and 2 bases at J, leaving 6 bases unmatched. Germline CDR1 SGHTA, CDR2 FQGNSA. The CDR3 covers 17 residues.

This chain uses TRBV6-5 with TRBJ2-7; 8 bases are shared with TRBD2. Trimming took 11 bases from V and 4 from J; bases not matched to a gene: 10. The length of the CDR3 is 13 residues. Germline V CDR1 and CDR2: MNHEY, SVGAGI. In nucleotides, the CDR3 is TGTGCCGCGAAAGCGGGGGTAGCGTACGAGCAGTACTTC. This sequence encodes CAAKAGVAYEQYF.

This sequence joins TRBV29-1 and TRBJ2-5; 7 bases match TRBD1. V trimming: 6 bases; J trimming: 4 bases; junction bases outside the gene matches: 11. The germline V gene has CDR1 SQVTM and CDR2 ANQGSEA. The CDR3 runs 14 residues. The DNA of the CDR3 is TGCAGCGTACAACAGGGGTGGGTCGGAGAGACCCAGTACTTC. Amino acids: CSVQQGWVGETQYF.

Only a few counts were recorded for this clone. This chain connects TRBV18 to TRBJ1-1; possible D gene TRBD1, 6 bases. CDR3 size: 15 residues. Germline values: CDR1 KGHSH, CDR2 LQKENI. The V and J ends lost 0 bases and 5 bases respectively, with 13 bases between them. This CDR3 is CASSPPGGPDTEAFF. In DNA, the CDR3 is TGTGCCAGCTCACCACCGGGGGGGCCGGATACTGAAGCTTTCTTT.

This clone was detected a few times. The chain employs TRBV4-1 and TRBJ1-2; D might be TRBD1 (6 bases). Germline assignment: CDR1 MGHRA and CDR2 YSYEKL. The V and J ends lost 1 base and 7 bases respectively, with 13 bases between them. The CDR3 covers 14 residues. The CDR3 here is CASSQGPGDRGYTF. CDR3 sequence (DNA): TGCGCCAGCAGCCAAGGCCCAGGGGATCGTGGCTACACCTTC.

The chain combines TRBV10-1 with TRBJ2-2; D remains ambiguous. V was pared by 3 bases and J by 1 base, with 3 bases between. This CDR3 is built from 13 residues. In germline, CDR1 is WNHNN, CDR2 SYGVQD (reference sequence). The CDR3: CASSDRNTGELFF. In nucleotides, the CDR3 is TGCGCCAGCAGTGATCGGAACACCGGGGAGCTGTTTTTT.

This chain links TRBV2 with TRBJ1-3; D is uncertain. This CDR3 has 14 residues. V dropped 5 bases and J dropped 3 bases, with 11 bases sitting between them. The germline V gene encodes CDR1 SNHLY and CDR2 FYNNEI. This CDR3 is CASSPDNFGNTIYF. The CDR3 coding sequence is TGTGCCAGCAGTCCTGACAACTTTGGAAACACCATATATTTT.

This clone has a handful of counts. The rearrangement uses TRBV4-3 and TRBJ2-3; TRBD1 matches at 8 bases. V lost 4 bases and J lost 6; bases outside the gene matches: 9. CDR3 length: 15 residues. The germline gives CDR1 LGHNA, CDR2 YSLEER. As DNA, the CDR3 is TGCGCCAGCAGCCCTGGACAGGGAGTGTGGGATACGCAGTATTTT. Protein sequence: CASSPGQGVWDTQYF.

This clone occurred a few times. This chain links TRBV11-3 with TRBJ1-1; tentatively, D is TRBD1 (6 bases). The germline CDR1 and CDR2 sequences are SGHNT and YENEEA. Trimming took off 6 bases at V and 4 bases at J, with 12 bases between the two ends. The CDR3 length is 13 residues. The CDR3 loop reads CASRLQGGTEAFF. CDR3 DNA sequence: TGTGCCAGCAGATTACAGGGCGGCACTGAAGCTTTCTTT.

This clone turned up a few times. The chain uses TRBV27 and TRBJ1-3; 7 bases align to TRBD1. J gave up 0 bases and V 2 bases, and 4 bases lay outside the gene matches. The CDR3 loop spans 16 amino acids. Germline values: CDR1 MNHEY, CDR2 SMNVEV (reference sequence). This CDR3 reads CASSLKGGLSGNTIYF. CDR3 DNA sequence: TGTGCCAGCAGTTTAAAAGGGGGCCTCTCTGGAAACACCATATATTTT.

This clone was counted between two and nine times. V usage is TRBV7-6 and J usage is TRBJ1-1, with a possible D match to TRBD1 (5 bases). V was shortened by 2 bases and J by 5 bases, with 21 bases between the two germline ends. In germline, CDR1 is SGHVS, CDR2 FNYEAQ. The CDR3 spans 17 residues. The CDR3 bases are TGTGCCAGCAGCTTAAGTCGTACAGGCTTAGGTAGGACTGAAGCTTTCTTT. Protein product: CASSLSRTGLGRTEAFF.

The rearrangement uses TRBV6-4 and TRBJ2-7; D perhaps matches TRBD1 (6 bases). Looked up from germline, CDR1 is MRHNA and CDR2 is SNTAGT. CDR3 length: 14 amino acids. V was cut by 6 bases and J by 6 bases, with 18 bases left in between. CDR3 sequence: CASRVRERGTEQYF. In DNA, the CDR3 is TGTGCCAGCAGGGTCCGGGAAAGGGGGACCGAGCAGTACTTC.